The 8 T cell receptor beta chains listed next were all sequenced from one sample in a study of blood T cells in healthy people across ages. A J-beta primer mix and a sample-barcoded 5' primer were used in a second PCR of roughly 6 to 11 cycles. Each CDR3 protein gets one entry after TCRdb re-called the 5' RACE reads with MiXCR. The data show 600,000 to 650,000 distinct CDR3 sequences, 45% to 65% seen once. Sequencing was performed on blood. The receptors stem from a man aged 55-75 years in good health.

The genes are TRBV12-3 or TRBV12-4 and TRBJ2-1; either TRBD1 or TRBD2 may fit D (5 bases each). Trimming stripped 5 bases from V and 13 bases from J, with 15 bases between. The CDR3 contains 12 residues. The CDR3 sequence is CASSKRGETQFF. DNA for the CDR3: TGTGCCAGCAGTAAAAGAGGGGAGACCCAGTTCTTC.

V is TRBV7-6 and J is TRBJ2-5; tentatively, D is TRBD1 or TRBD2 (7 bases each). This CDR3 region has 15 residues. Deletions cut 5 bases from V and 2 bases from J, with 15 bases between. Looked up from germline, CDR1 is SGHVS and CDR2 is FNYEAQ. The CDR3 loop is CASSPRGGKQETQYF. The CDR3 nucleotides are TGTGCCAGCAGCCCCAGGGGGGGAAAGCAAGAGACCCAGTACTTC.

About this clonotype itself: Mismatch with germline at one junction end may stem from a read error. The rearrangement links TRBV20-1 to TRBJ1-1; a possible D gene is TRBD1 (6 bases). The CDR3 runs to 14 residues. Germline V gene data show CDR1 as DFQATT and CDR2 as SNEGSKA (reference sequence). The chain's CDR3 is CSAAGDYSTTEVFF. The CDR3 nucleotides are TGCAGTGCTGCAGGGGACTATAGTACCACTGAAGTTTTCTTT.

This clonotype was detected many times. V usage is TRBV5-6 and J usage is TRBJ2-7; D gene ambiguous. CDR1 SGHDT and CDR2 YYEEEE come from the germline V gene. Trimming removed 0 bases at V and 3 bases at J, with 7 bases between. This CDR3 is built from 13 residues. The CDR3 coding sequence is TGTGCCAGCAGCTTGGGTGGCCACTACGAGCAGTACTTC. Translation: CASSLGGHYEQYF.

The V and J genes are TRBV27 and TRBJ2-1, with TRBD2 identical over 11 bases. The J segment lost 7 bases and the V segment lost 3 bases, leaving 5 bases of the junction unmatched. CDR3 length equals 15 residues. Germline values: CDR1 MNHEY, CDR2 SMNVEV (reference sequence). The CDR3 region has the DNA TGTGCCAGCAGTTTGACTAGCGGGGCGGTGAATGAGCAGTTCTTC. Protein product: CASSLTSGAVNEQFF.

The CDR3 DNA reads TGTGCCAGCAGCCTTTCCGCAGGGTTGGCCGGGGAGCTGTTTTTT. As protein: CASSLSAGLAGELFF. The gene calls are TRBV3-1 and TRBJ2-2; maybe TRBD1 (5 bases). CDR3 size: 15 residues. V shed 4 bases and J shed 6 bases, with 15 bases lying between them. Germline V gives CDR1 LGHDT, CDR2 YNNKEL (reference sequence).

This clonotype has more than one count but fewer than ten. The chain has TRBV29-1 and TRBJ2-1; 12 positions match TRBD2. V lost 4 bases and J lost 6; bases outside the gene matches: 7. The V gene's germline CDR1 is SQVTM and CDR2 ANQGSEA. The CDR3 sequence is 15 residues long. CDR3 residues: CSVAPLAGGLNEQFF. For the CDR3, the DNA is TGCAGCGTTGCCCCACTAGCGGGGGGCCTCAATGAGCAGTTCTTC.

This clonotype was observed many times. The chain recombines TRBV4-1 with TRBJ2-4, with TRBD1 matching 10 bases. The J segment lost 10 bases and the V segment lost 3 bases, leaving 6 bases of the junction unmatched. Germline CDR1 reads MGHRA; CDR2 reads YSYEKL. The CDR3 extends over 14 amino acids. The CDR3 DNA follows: TGCGCCAGCAGCCATCCGGGACAGGGGAATATTCAGTACTTC. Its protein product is CASSHPGQGNIQYF.